The clone carrying this T cell receptor (beta chain) occurred a few times. The data belong to a study of patients and donors after allogeneic stem cell transplantation. TCRdb redid the calling of the RT-PCR reads with MiXCR, one entry per CDR3 protein. The table has about 40,000 distinct CDR3 sequences, roughly 29% seen once. The specimen sequenced was blood, either unsorted or a sorted T cell fraction (not recorded which). This clonotype was sampled from a human donor who was either an allogeneic HSCT recipient or a stem cell or donor lymphocyte infusion donor (not recorded which). It is not recorded whose cells these are; they may come from a transplant donor.

This CDR3 is CSALRTGKVNQPQHF. DNA for the CDR3: TGCAGTGCTTTAAGGACAGGGAAGGTGAATCAGCCCCAGCATTTT. The V and J genes are TRBV20-1 and TRBJ1-5, with 8 bases aligning to TRBD1. With 5 bases clipped from V and 4 bases from J, the junction kept 10 bases outside the gene matches. This CDR3 comprises 15 residues. Germline loops: CDR1 DFQATT, CDR2 SNEGSKA (reference sequence).